This T cell receptor (beta chain) appears in the sequencing data of a study of CXCR3-negative and CXCR3-positive naive CD8 T cells. 5' RACE with UMI labels generated the TRB cDNA libraries. TCRdb reprocessed the 5' RACE reads, with one entry per CDR3 protein and no DNA. With 150,000 or so distinct CDR3 sequences in the sample, the ten largest clones hold just under 0.5%. General study points: Diversity ran similarly high across both naive subsets but far lower in memory CD8+ cells. The majority of assays used fresh PBMCs, and CXCR3 expression partially decreased after cryopreservation. Greater hydrophobicity was found in TRB CDR3s of CXCR3-positive naive cells than of CXCR3-negative naive cells.

Researchers sorted 250,000 to 350,000 cells of each CD8+ T cell subset in triplicate. This CDR3 region has 13 residues. Germline CDR1 and CDR2: KGHDR and SFDVKD. As regards this clonotype: The antigen is undetermined.

This TCR came from a human donor in good health. Some clones in this sample may be carry-over from other donors' samples. Sequenced sample: naive CXCR3- CD8+ T cells from blood. Subset here: CD45RO-CCR7+CD27+CD95- naive CD8+ T cells lacking CXCR3 (TNR3-). The V call is TRBV24-1, the J call TRBJ2-7; the D call of TRBD1 rests on TCRdb alone, since no DNA is present to check it. CDR3 residues: CATSEQGRDEQYF.